The source of this T cell receptor (beta chain) is a study of identical twins. This clonotype was seen only a few times. The CDR3 length is 15 residues. CDR1 SGHDT and CDR2 YYEEEE come from the germline V gene. Trimming removed 1 base from V and 2 bases from J, with 11 bases in between. TCRdb reprocessed the 5' RACE reads via MiXCR and lists one record per CDR3 protein. Of under 900,000 distinct CDR3 sequences listed, approximately 13% are singletons. A further study also used this sample, focusing on yellow fever vaccine responses in identical twins.

This chain joins TRBV5-6 and TRBJ2-3; tentatively, D is TRBD2 (5 bases). Sequencing was done on a sample of PBMCs. The TCR was taken from a young woman in good health. CDR3 nucleotides: TGTGCCAGCAGCTTGTCTCCAGCGGACACAGATACGCAGTATTTT. Translated: CASSLSPADTDTQYF.